The 4 T cell receptor beta chains in this list originate from one sample, sequenced in a study of cytomegalovirus exposure and HLA in healthy donors. Clones were sequenced by immunoSEQ multiplex PCR, and TCRdb holds only the in-frame ones, with some missing. The data contain fewer than 200,000 clones, 65% to 90% of them seen just once; the ten biggest clones take up around 2.4%. The sequenced sample consisted of PBMCs. The receptors were sampled from a woman aged 18-29 years in good health and CMV-seronegative.

The gene calls are TRBV7-9 and TRBJ2-1; TRBD2 matches at 7 bases. V was pared by 5 bases and J by 4 bases, with 8 bases of the junction left unmatched. The CDR3 runs 15 residues. Germline loops: CDR1 SEHNR, CDR2 FQNEAQ (reference sequence). The CDR3, as DNA: TGTGCCAGCAGCCTAGGGACTATAAAATACAATGAGCAGTTCTTC. Translated, it gives CASSLGTIKYNEQFF.

This clone was seen just once. The chain carries TRBV9 and TRBJ1-2, with a tentative D call TRBD1 (5 bases). Trimming pared 3 bases from V and 0 bases from J, leaving 12 bases between. This CDR3 has 15 amino acids. Germline-derived CDR1 and CDR2 are SGDLS and YYNGEE. The CDR3 sequence: CASSGGDGANYGYTF. The CDR3 DNA follows: TGTGCCAGCAGCGGGGGGGACGGAGCTAACTATGGCTACACCTTC.

This rearrangement joins TRBV7-8 to TRBJ2-5; 8 nucleotides line up with TRBD1. V lost 2 bases to trimming and J lost 5 bases; unmatched junction nucleotides: 7. CDR3 length equals 15 residues. Germline V lookup: CDR1 SGHVS, CDR2 FQNEAQ. The CDR3 bases are TGTGCCAGCAGCTTATCCTGGACAGGGAGGGAGACCCAGTACTTC. It specifies CASSLSWTGRETQYF.

This clone occurred once. This chain joins TRBV7-9 and TRBJ2-6; TRBD1 might be the D (6 bases). Germline lookup yields CDR1 SEHNR and CDR2 FQNEAQ (reference sequence). CDR3 size: 16 residues. Trimming took 5 bases from V and 2 from J, leaving 13 bases between them. Here the CDR3 reads CASSPRTVTGANVLTF. Here the CDR3 DNA reads TGTGCCAGCAGCCCACGGACAGTAACTGGGGCCAACGTCCTGACTTTC.